These T cell receptor beta chains were read from a single sample in a study of T cell responses to AZD1222 COVID-19 vaccine. The table came from immunoSEQ multiplex PCR; TCRdb's copy has only in-frame clones and leaves some out. The sample records roughly 120,000 clones, approximately 91% being singletons. The sample consisted of peripheral blood, taken on day 0 of MenACWY control vaccination. These receptors were obtained from an adult in good health. Both conserved end residues are part of each CDR3. D genes are given only for firm matches. Only part of the rows carry a size: once, few, many, or a class if the clone is expanded.

D: -; V: TRBV6-2/TRBV6-3; J: TRBJ2-1; size: -; DNA: TGTGCCAGCAGTTATCTGGGACGAAATGAGCAGTTCTTC; CDR3: CASSYLGRNEQFF
D: -; V: TRBV6-6; J: TRBJ1-1; size: -; DNA: TGTGCCAGCAGTTACGGGGGACCTGAAGCTTTCTTT; CDR3: CASSYGGPEAFF
D: -; V: TRBV18; J: TRBJ1-1; size: once; DNA: TGTGCCAGCTCACCACCGGGGGGCAACACTGAAGCTTTCTTT; CDR3: CASSPPGGNTEAFF
D: TRBD1; V: TRBV2; J: TRBJ1-5; size: once; DNA: TGTGCCAGCAGACCGACTGGGACAGCCCTCGATCAGCCCCGGCATTTT; CDR3: CASRPTGTALDQPRHF
D: TRBD1; V: TRBV2; J: TRBJ2-7; size: -; DNA: TGTGCCAGCAGGGACAGGGTCTCCTACGAGCAGTACTTC; CDR3: CASRDRVSYEQYF
D: -; V: TRBV19; J: TRBJ1-4; size: few; DNA: TGTGCCAGTAGTATAGATCTGGCAGGGGCGTATGAAAAACTGTTTTTT; CDR3: CASSIDLAGAYEKLFF
D: -; V: TRBV6-5; J: TRBJ1-5; size: -; DNA: TGTGCCACTCTGCAGGATTATAGCAATCAGCCCCAGCATTTT; CDR3: CATLQDYSNQPQHF
D: -; V: TRBV6-5; J: TRBJ2-2; size: -; DNA: TGTGCCAGCACGCGGACCGGGGAGCTGTTTTTT; CDR3: CASTRTGELFF
D: TRBD1; V: TRBV7-6; J: TRBJ1-6; size: -; DNA: TGTGCCAGCAGCCTGGGACAGACGAATTCACCCCTCCACTTT; CDR3: CASSLGQTNSPLHF
D: -; V: TRBV29-1; J: TRBJ1-5; size: -; DNA: TGCAGCGTTGAAGTAGGCAGCAATCAGCCCCAGCATTTT; CDR3: CSVEVGSNQPQHF
D: -; V: TRBV7-9; J: TRBJ1-3; size: -; DNA: TGTGCCAGCAGTCCCTTGGGCTCTGGAAACACCATATATTTT; CDR3: CASSPLGSGNTIYF
D: TRBD1; V: TRBV28; J: TRBJ2-7; size: -; DNA: TGTGCCAGCAGTTTACCGGGACAGGGGTCGGGCGAGCAGTACTTC; CDR3: CASSLPGQGSGEQYF
D: TRBD1; V: TRBV7-2; J: TRBJ2-3; size: -; DNA: TGTGCCAGCAGCGTAGGGACAGGAATAGTGAATACGCAGTATTTT; CDR3: CASSVGTGIVNTQYF
D: TRBD1; V: TRBV19; J: TRBJ1-2; size: -; DNA: TGTGCCAGTACCCGGACAGGGGGGAACTATGGCTACACCTTC; CDR3: CASTRTGGNYGYTF
D: -; V: TRBV6-4; J: TRBJ1-5; size: -; DNA: TGTGCCAGCAGTGACCGGTCAATAGGGCCCCAGCATTTT; CDR3: CASSDRSIGPQHF
D: -; V: TRBV7-9; J: TRBJ1-1; size: -; DNA: TGTGCCAGCAGCTTAGCTTTCAGGGAATCTGAAGCTTTCTTT; CDR3: CASSLAFRESEAFF
D: -; V: TRBV18; J: TRBJ1-2; size: -; DNA: TGTGCCAGCTCACCCTCCTACAGGGTTCGGAGCTATGGCTACACCTTC; CDR3: CASSPSYRVRSYGYTF
D: -; V: TRBV7-9; J: TRBJ2-3; size: -; DNA: TGTGCCAGCAGCTATACAGATCCGCAGTATTTT; CDR3: CASSYTDPQYF
D: -; V: TRBV4-2; J: TRBJ1-2; size: -; DNA: TGTGCCAGCAGCCGACCAGGGTTCCCGCATGGCTACACCTTC; CDR3: CASSRPGFPHGYTF
D: -; V: TRBV19; J: TRBJ2-2; size: -; DNA: TGTGCCAGTGGAAGTGGTAGGGTGGGACCCGGGGAGCTGTTTTTT; CDR3: CASGSGRVGPGELFF
D: TRBD1; V: TRBV7-2; J: TRBJ1-1; size: -; DNA: TGTGCCAGCAGCTTAGCACCGGGACAGCGAGGCACTGAAGCTTTCTTT; CDR3: CASSLAPGQRGTEAFF
D: -; V: TRBV28; J: TRBJ1-5; size: -; DNA: TGTGCCAGCAGTCCCGAACCAGGGGTTCAGCCCCAGCATTTT; CDR3: CASSPEPGVQPQHF
D: -; V: TRBV6-6; J: TRBJ1-5; size: -; DNA: TGTGCCAGCAGTTCTAGACAGGGCAATCAGCCCCAGCATTTT; CDR3: CASSSRQGNQPQHF